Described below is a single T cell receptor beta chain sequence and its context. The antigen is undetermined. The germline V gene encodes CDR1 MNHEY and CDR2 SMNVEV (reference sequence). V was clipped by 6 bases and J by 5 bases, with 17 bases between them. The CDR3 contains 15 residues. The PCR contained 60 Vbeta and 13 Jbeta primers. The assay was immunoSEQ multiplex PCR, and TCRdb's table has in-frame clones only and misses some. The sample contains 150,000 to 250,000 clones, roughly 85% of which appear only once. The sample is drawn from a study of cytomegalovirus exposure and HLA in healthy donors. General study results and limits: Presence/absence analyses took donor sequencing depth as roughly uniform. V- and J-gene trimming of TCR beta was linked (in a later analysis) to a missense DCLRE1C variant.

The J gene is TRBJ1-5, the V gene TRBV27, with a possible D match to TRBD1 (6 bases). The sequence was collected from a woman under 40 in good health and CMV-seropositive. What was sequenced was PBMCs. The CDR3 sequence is CASRLGTTPDQPQHF. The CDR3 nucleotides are TGTGCCAGCAGACTTGGGACAACGCCGGATCAGCCCCAGCATTTT.